These 2 T cell receptor beta chains were all obtained from the same sample, sequenced in a study of blood T cells in healthy people across ages. The second PCR ran about 6 to 12 cycles with a sample-barcoded 5' primer and J-beta primers. TCRdb independently ran MiXCR on the 5' RACE reads; one entry per CDR3 protein. Of roughly 800,000 distinct CDR3 sequences in the sample, 20% to 25% were seen once. The same data also contributed to another study, on T cells of mothers and their children.

Sequences were obtained from blood. The receptors here all came from a boy younger than 18 in good health.

This clonotype was seen a few times. This chain connects TRBV9 to TRBJ2-1; 9 bases are shared with TRBD1. The CDR3 is made up of 16 amino acids. Trimming took 0 bases from V and 7 from J; bases not matched to a gene: 8. From germline, CDR1 is SGDLS and CDR2 YYNGEE. Here the CDR3 reads CASSVDSWGQGNEQFF. CDR3 bases: TGTGCCAGCAGCGTAGATAGCTGGGGACAGGGAAATGAGCAGTTCTTC.

V is TRBV5-1 and J is TRBJ2-3; D uncertain. The V end lost 4 bases, the J end lost 5 bases, and 11 bases lay between the germline ends. Germline V CDR1 and CDR2: SGHRS, YFSETQ. This CDR3 has 13 residues. CDR3 sequence (DNA): TGCGCCAGCAGCCAGATTAAGGGAGATACGCAGTATTTT. This translates into CASSQIKGDTQYF.